This T cell receptor (beta chain) came from a study of shared clonotypes between healthy human individuals. In the naive CD8 group, cells lacked CD45RO and were positively selected for CCR7, so terminally differentiated effector memory CD45RA+ cells were left out. Clones were read by immunoSEQ multiplex PCR, and TCRdb kept only the in-frame ones, dropping some. Among some 2.1 million clones listed, about 95% were seen once. The CDR3 totals 13 residues. Trimming removed 1 base at V and 6 bases at J, with 9 bases between. CDR1 is SGHAT and CDR2 is FQNNGV in the germline V gene. Regarding this clone: Its antigen is undetermined.

Study-level findings and limits: Compared with memory subsets, naive subsets generally had larger estimated richness.

This TCR was recovered from a man between 18 and 29 years old in good health. This sequence joins TRBV11-2 and TRBJ1-1; D is uncertain. Material for sequencing was naive CD8+ T cells sorted from blood. The CDR3 sequence is CASSLVTSAEAFF. For the CDR3, the DNA is TGTGCCAGCAGCTTAGTGACGAGCGCTGAAGCTTTCTTT.